This TCR beta chain was retrieved from a study of shared clonotypes between healthy human individuals. The naive CD8 population came from CD45RO-negative cells selected for CCR7, without terminally differentiated effector memory CD45RA+ cells. Sequencing used immunoSEQ multiplex PCR; TCRdb keeps in-frame clones, though not all of them. The sample consists of roughly 2,000,000 clones, just under 95% of them appearing once. Trimming left V 0 bases short and J 6 bases short, with 18 bases between. The length of the CDR3 is 16 residues. CDR1 and CDR2 from the germline V gene are SGHRS and YFSETQ. The sample was naive CD8+ T cells from PBMCs. The TCR comes from a man younger than 30 in good health. Some clones in this sample may be carry-over from other donors' samples. The rearrangement links TRBV5-1 to TRBJ1-2; D unclear. CDR3 residues: CASSLGTSGEYNGYTF. The DNA of the CDR3 is TGCGCCAGCAGCTTGGGGACTTCAGGAGAGTACAATGGCTACACCTTC.